Described below is a single TCR beta chain sequence and its context. Its antigen is currently unknown. Measured with immunoSEQ multiplex PCR; TCRdb has only the in-frame clones, and not every one. The data hold 150,000 to 200,000 clones, with about 85% observed a single time. This entry comes from a study of radiation and T cells in renal cell carcinoma. Time point reported: blood 4 weeks post-SBRT, at nephrectomy. Treatment given: 15 Gy SBRT to primary tumor, nephrectomy 4 weeks later. The patient's renal cell carcinoma had clear cell pathology. Germline CDR1 and CDR2: SGHDN and FVKESK. The CDR3 length is 15 residues. Trimming stripped 0 bases from V and 0 bases from J, with 7 bases between. Study-wide points: Top tumor clonotypes rose in blood 2 weeks post-radiation, then contracted.

The source is a woman in her forties or fifties with renal cell carcinoma. The rearrangement links TRBV14 to TRBJ2-3; D is unresolved. The sequences come from blood, collected from a patient whose treatment included radiotherapy and nephrectomy. The CDR3 reads CASSQDVRSTDTQYF. CDR3 nucleotides: TGTGCCAGCAGCCAAGATGTGCGGAGCACAGATACGCAGTATTTT.